These T cell receptor beta chains were read from a single sample in a study of blood T cell repertoires in COVID-19. TCRdb keeps only in-frame clones here, not all; method: immunoSEQ multiplex PCR. The sample lists about 200,000 clones, nearly 90% seen once, with around 4% in the top ten. Sequences were obtained from PBMCs or T cells enriched from blood (not recorded which). The receptor set was obtained from a woman younger than 45 with acute COVID-19. Both conserved end residues are part of each CDR3. Fields, in order: clone size, V gene, D gene, J gene, CDR3 protein, CDR3 DNA. The D gene is left open where the match is weak. Size is stated for part of the rows, as once, few or many counts, or as a class when the clone is expanded.

>-|TRBV27|TRBD1|TRBJ1-1
CASSSGTGVYTEAFF
TGTGCCAGCAGTTCCGGGACAGGGGTCTACACTGAAGCTTTCTTT
>-|TRBV5-1|TRBD1|TRBJ2-3
CASSLARDRATDTQYF
TGCGCCAGCAGCTTGGCGCGGGACAGGGCCACAGATACGCAGTATTTT
>-|TRBV5-1|TRBD1|TRBJ1-2
CASSFGDRPNYGYTF
TGCGCCAGCAGCTTTGGGGACAGGCCAAACTATGGCTACACCTTC
>-|TRBV28|TRBD2|TRBJ2-5
CASSFPRLAGAQETQYF
TGTGCCAGCAGTTTCCCCCGACTAGCGGGGGCCCAAGAGACCCAGTACTTC
>-|TRBV15|TRBD1|TRBJ2-5
CATSSGTAQETQYF
TGTGCCACCAGCAGCGGGACAGCCCAAGAGACCCAGTACTTC
>many|TRBV7-8|-|TRBJ2-5
CASSSGTSKETQYF
TGTGCCAGCAGCTCGGGGACATCTAAAGAGACCCAGTACTTC
>-|TRBV6-5|TRBD1|TRBJ1-5
CASSSTGNQPQHF
TGTGCCAGCAGTTCGACAGGGAATCAGCCCCAGCATTTT
>-|TRBV6-5|-|TRBJ1-2
CASSRQNYGYTF
TGTGCCAGCAGTAGACAGAACTATGGCTACACCTTC
>-|TRBV4-3|-|TRBJ1-2
CASSQGIGDYGYTF
TGCGCCAGCAGCCAAGGAATAGGGGATTATGGCTACACCTTC
>-|TRBV14|-|TRBJ1-2
CASSQETGELTF
TGTGCCAGCAGCCAAGAGACAGGTGAGTTGACCTTC
>-|TRBV4-1|-|TRBJ2-1
CASSPSGDSYNEQFF
TGCGCCAGCAGCCCATCAGGGGACTCCTACAATGAGCAGTTCTTC
>-|TRBV7-2|-|TRBJ2-1
CASSKSSYNEQFF
TGTGCCAGCAGCAAGAGCTCCTACAATGAGCAGTTCTTC
>few|TRBV5-1|-|TRBJ2-2
CASSFAWESRSGELFF
TGCGCCAGCAGCTTCGCCTGGGAGAGTAGGTCCGGGGAGCTGTTTTTT
>-|TRBV13|-|TRBJ1-1
CASSPRQPNTEAFF
TGTGCCAGCAGCCCCCGACAGCCAAACACTGAAGCTTTCTTT
>-|TRBV12-3/TRBV12-4|-|TRBJ2-7
CASSSRTYEQYF
TGTGCCAGCAGTTCCCGAACTTACGAGCAGTACTTC
>-|TRBV4-3|-|TRBJ1-2
CASSQGRQYYGYTF
TGCGCCAGCAGCCAAGGTCGACAGTACTATGGCTACACCTTC
>-|TRBV12-5|TRBD1|TRBJ2-1
CASGHRQGAANEQFF
TGTGCTAGTGGTCATCGACAGGGGGCGGCTAATGAGCAGTTCTTC
>-|TRBV6-5|-|TRBJ1-5
CASNEQQGSNQPQHF
TGTGCCAGCAACGAGCAACAGGGTAGCAATCAGCCCCAGCATTTT
>-|TRBV12-3/TRBV12-4|-|TRBJ1-4
CASSTDSWKLFF
TGTGCCAGCAGTACAGACAGTTGGAAACTGTTTTTT
>-|TRBV5-4|-|TRBJ1-2
CASSSDITSNYGYTF
TGTGCCAGCAGCTCAGACATTACATCTAACTATGGCTACACCTTC
>-|TRBV7-9|TRBD1|TRBJ2-5
CASSLGQGAQETQYF
TGTGCCAGCAGCCTCGGACAGGGCGCCCAAGAGACCCAGTACTTC
>-|TRBV29-1|TRBD1|TRBJ1-1
CSVEGTGRGNTEAFF
TGCAGCGTTGAGGGGACAGGGAGGGGGAACACTGAAGCTTTCTTT
>once|TRBV10-3|-|TRBJ1-3
CAISPQGGNTIYF
TGTGCCATCAGTCCGCAGGGGGGAAACACCATATATTTT
>-|TRBV2|TRBD1|TRBJ2-3
CASRDGQDTDTQYF
TGTGCCAGCAGAGACGGACAGGACACAGATACGCAGTATTTT
>-|TRBV9|-|TRBJ2-3
CASSVHSGQTTDTQYF
TGTGCCAGCAGCGTACATTCGGGACAAACCACAGATACGCAGTATTTT
>few|TRBV19|-|TRBJ1-1
CASSTTGNTEAFF
TGTGCCAGTAGTACCACAGGGAACACTGAAGCTTTCTTT
>once|TRBV9|TRBD1|TRBJ2-3
CASSVKGAFSTDTQYF
TGTGCCAGCAGCGTAAAGGGGGCATTCAGCACAGATACGCAGTATTTT
>-|TRBV10-3|TRBD1|TRBJ1-5
CASQTGVSNQPQHF
TGTGCCTCCCAGACAGGGGTGAGCAATCAGCCCCAGCATTTT
>-|TRBV6-1|-|TRBJ1-2
CASSDLRGDNYGYTF
TGTGCCAGCAGTGATTTAAGGGGCGATAACTATGGCTACACCTTC
>-|TRBV6-5|-|TRBJ2-2
CASSWTAGTGELFF
TGTGCCAGCAGTTGGACAGCGGGAACCGGGGAGCTGTTTTTT
>few|TRBV11-3|TRBD1|TRBJ2-5
CASSSTGQGQETQYF
TGTGCCAGCAGCTCCACCGGACAGGGGCAAGAGACCCAGTACTTC
>-|TRBV14|-|TRBJ2-7
CASSQMSMSYEQYF
TGTGCCAGCAGCCAAATGAGTATGTCCTACGAGCAGTACTTC
>-|TRBV20-1|-|TRBJ2-5
CSASTLTETQYF
TGCAGTGCTAGTACACTAACGGAGACCCAGTACTTC
>-|TRBV24-1|TRBD1|TRBJ1-1
CATMDRGDTEAFF
TGTGCCACCATGGACAGGGGGGACACTGAAGCTTTCTTT
>-|TRBV4-1|-|TRBJ2-2
CASSQDHAGNTGELFF
TGCGCCAGCAGCCAAGATCACGCGGGGAACACCGGGGAGCTGTTTTTT
>few|TRBV5-1|-|TRBJ2-5
CASWSRRGIQEETQYF
TGCGCCAGCTGGTCGCGTAGGGGTATCCAGGAGGAGACCCAGTACTTC
>-|TRBV12-3/TRBV12-4|TRBD1|TRBJ2-4
CASTATGDNIQYF
TGTGCCAGCACCGCGACAGGGGACAACATTCAGTACTTC
>-|TRBV19|TRBD1|TRBJ2-3
CASSPGTGPDTQYF
TGTGCCAGTAGTCCTGGGACAGGGCCAGATACGCAGTATTTT
>-|TRBV6-5|TRBD1|TRBJ1-6
CASGADRGYSPLHF
TGTGCCAGCGGGGCCGACAGGGGATATTCACCCCTCCACTTT
>-|TRBV4-3|TRBD1|TRBJ1-1
CASSFSTGGLNTEAFF
TGCGCCAGCAGCTTCTCGACAGGGGGATTGAACACTGAAGCTTTCTTT
>-|TRBV3-1/TRBV3-2|TRBD2|TRBJ2-2
CASSRGGASPGELFF
TGTGCCAGCAGCCGCGGGGGGGCCTCGCCCGGGGAGCTGTTTTTT
>few|TRBV2|TRBD1|TRBJ1-2
CASSGTGEDGYTF
TGTGCCAGCAGTGGGACAGGGGAGGATGGCTACACCTTC
>-|TRBV4-3|-|TRBJ2-7
CASSQATGESYEQYF
TGCGCCAGCAGCCAAGCCACAGGAGAGTCTTACGAGCAGTACTTC
>-|TRBV19|TRBD1|TRBJ1-4
CASSIWTGDNEKLFF
TGTGCCAGTAGTATCTGGACAGGGGATAATGAAAAACTGTTTTTT
>-|TRBV21-1|-|TRBJ1-6
CASSNRDRFNSPLHF
TGTGCCAGCAGCAATAGGGACAGATTTAATTCACCCCTCCACTTT
>-|TRBV6-1|-|TRBJ1-5
CASSESGFNQPQHF
TGTGCCAGCAGTGAATCAGGGTTTAATCAGCCCCAGCATTTT
>-|TRBV2|TRBD1|TRBJ1-1
CASIGRGRMDTEAFF
TGTGCCAGCATAGGAAGGGGGCGCATGGACACTGAAGCTTTCTTT
>-|TRBV19|TRBD2|TRBJ2-5
CASSVAGGPLETQYF
TGTGCCAGTAGTGTAGCGGGGGGGCCCTTAGAGACCCAGTACTTC
>-|TRBV11-3|-|TRBJ1-1
CASSLAGVNTEAFF
TGTGCCAGCAGCTTAGCGGGGGTGAACACTGAAGCTTTCTTT
>few|TRBV27|-|TRBJ2-1
CASSRRAGNNEQFF
TGTGCCAGCAGCCGGAGGGCAGGGAACAATGAGCAGTTCTTC
>once|TRBV7-9|-|TRBJ2-7
CASSLNTGSYEQYF
TGTGCCAGCAGCTTAAATACGGGCTCCTACGAGCAGTACTTC